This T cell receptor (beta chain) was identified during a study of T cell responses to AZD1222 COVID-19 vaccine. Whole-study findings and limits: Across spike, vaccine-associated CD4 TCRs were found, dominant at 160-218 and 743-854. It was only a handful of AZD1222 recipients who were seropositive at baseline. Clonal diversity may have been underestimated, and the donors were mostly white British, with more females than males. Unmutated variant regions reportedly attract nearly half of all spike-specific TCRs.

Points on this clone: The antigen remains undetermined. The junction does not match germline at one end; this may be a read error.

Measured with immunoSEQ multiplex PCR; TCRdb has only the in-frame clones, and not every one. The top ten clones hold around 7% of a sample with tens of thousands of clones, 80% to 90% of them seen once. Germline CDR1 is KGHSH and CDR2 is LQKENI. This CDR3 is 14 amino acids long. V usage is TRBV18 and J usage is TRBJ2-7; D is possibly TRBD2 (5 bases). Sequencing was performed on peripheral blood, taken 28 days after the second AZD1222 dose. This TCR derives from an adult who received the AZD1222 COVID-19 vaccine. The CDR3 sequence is CASSPPGGLYEQYF. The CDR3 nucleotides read TGTGCCAGCTCCCCACCCGGCGGGCTCTACGAGCAGTACTTC.